The 26 T cell receptor beta chains below were found in one sample sequenced in a study of shared clonotypes between healthy human individuals. Clones were read by immunoSEQ multiplex PCR, and TCRdb kept only the in-frame ones, dropping some. The repertoire holds millions of clones, with about 95% as singletons. Naive CD8 cells comprised CD45RO-negative, CCR7-positively selected cells, excluding terminally differentiated effector memory CD45RA+ cells. The sequenced material came from naive CD8+ T cells sorted from blood. The receptor set was obtained from a man aged 18 to 29 in good health.

V and J are TRBV19 and TRBJ2-1, with 10 bases lining up with TRBD2. V dropped 10 bases and J dropped 5; count of bases not matched to a gene: 11. Germline V gene lookup returns CDR1 LNHDA and CDR2 SQIVND (reference sequence). This CDR3 has 15 residues. This CDR3 is CATVLAGEGNNEQFF. In DNA form, the CDR3 reads TGTGCCACCGTCCTAGCGGGAGAGGGTAACAATGAGCAGTTCTTC.

The chain couples TRBV2 to TRBJ2-1; 11 bases align to TRBD2. The germline CDR1 and CDR2 sequences are SNHLY and FYNNEI. This CDR3 region has 19 residues. Losses at the gene ends were 3 bases for V and 3 bases for J; bases not matched to a gene: 13. In DNA, the CDR3 is TGTGCCAGCAGTGACGTTCGGGGGTCCGGGACTAGCGGCTACAATGAGCAGTTCTTC. This encodes CASSDVRGSGTSGYNEQFF.

V usage is TRBV28 and J usage is TRBJ2-5; TRBD1 matches 8 bases. The CDR3 totals 15 residues. Looked up from germline, CDR1 is MDHEN and CDR2 is SYDVKM. Trimming removed 2 bases from V and 1 base from J; junction bases left unmatched: 3. The CDR3 DNA reads as TGTGCCAGCAGTTTAACAGGGGGGTTCCAAGAGACCCAGTACTTC. Its protein is CASSLTGGFQETQYF.

In the case of this clone: Sequence at one end of the junction differs from germline and may be a read error. The chain employs TRBV2 and TRBJ1-6, with 7 bases aligning to TRBD1. The CDR3 sequence is 14 residues long. Germline V gene lookup returns CDR1 SNHLY and CDR2 FYNNEI. The CDR3 region is CASREGGNNSPLHF. In DNA, the CDR3 is TGTGCCAGCAGGGAAGGGGGCAATAATTCACCCCTCCACTTT.

The V call is TRBV11-2, the J call TRBJ1-2; TRBD1 might be the D (5 bases). CDR1 and CDR2 (germline): SGHAT, FQNNGV. This CDR3 region has 15 residues. Trimming left V 1 base short and J 4 bases short, with 13 bases between. CDR3 sequence (DNA): TGTGCCAGCAGCTTAGCGGGTAGGGACCCCTATGGCTACACCTTC. Its translation is CASSLAGRDPYGYTF.

The V call is TRBV5-1, the J call TRBJ2-1; 9 bases are a match to TRBD2. V trimming: 4 bases; J trimming: 2 bases; junction bases outside the gene matches: 4. The CDR3 contains 15 residues. Germline CDR1 reads SGHRS; CDR2 reads YFSETQ. The CDR3 nucleotides read TGCGCCAGCAGCAAGGAGCGGGAGGCCTACAATGAGCAGTTCTTC. Amino acid sequence: CASSKEREAYNEQFF.

The chain employs TRBV27 and TRBJ2-3; D possibly matches TRBD1 or TRBD2 (5 bases each). The CDR3 consists of 18 residues. Germline V lookup: CDR1 MNHEY, CDR2 SMNVEV (reference sequence). Trimming stripped 6 bases from V and 2 bases from J, with 24 bases between. This CDR3 is CASSSGTANPLNTDTQYF. The CDR3 DNA reads as TGTGCCAGCAGCTCCGGGACGGCCAATCCTCTTAACACAGATACGCAGTATTTT.

V is TRBV5-1 and J is TRBJ1-1; D might be TRBD1 (5 bases). The germline V and J ends were trimmed by 3 bases and 1 base, with 16 bases remaining between them. The germline CDR1 and CDR2 sequences are SGHRS and YFSETQ. The CDR3 contains 16 residues. In DNA, the CDR3 is TGCGCCAGCAGCTCCCTGGGCGGGGCCGAGAACACTGAAGCTTTCTTT. This gives the protein CASSSLGGAENTEAFF. The variable domain in full, with the rest retrieved from reference TRBV5-1 and TRBJ1-1, is KAGVTQTPRYLIKTRGQQVTLSCSPISGHRSVSWYQQTPGQGLQFLFEYFSETQRNKGNFPGRFSGRQFSNSRSEMNVSTLELGDSALYLCASSSLGGAENTEAFFGQGTRLTVV.

The genes are TRBV18 and TRBJ2-1; 9 positions agree with TRBD2. CDR1 is KGHSH and CDR2 is LQKENI in the germline V gene. J was trimmed by 7 bases and V by 6 bases; bases with no gene match: 13. CDR3 length: 16 residues. CDR3 region: CASSLLELAGLNEQFF. CDR3 bases: TGTGCCAGCTCCCTGCTGGAACTAGCGGGCCTTAATGAGCAGTTCTTC.

V gene TRBV6-5 combines with J gene TRBJ2-1; D call uncertain. CDR1 and CDR2 (germline): MNHEY, SVGAGI. Trimming left V 6 bases short and J 2 bases short, with 11 bases between. The CDR3 sequence is 14 residues long. The CDR3 region has the DNA TGTGCCAGCAGATCTCCCTCCACCTACAATGAGCAGTTCTTC. It specifies CASRSPSTYNEQFF.

On this clone: Other DNA variants within this sample encode the same CDR3. The chain is built from TRBV7-9 and TRBJ1-1; perhaps TRBD1 as D (5 bases). Looked up from germline, CDR1 is SEHNR and CDR2 is FQNEAQ (reference sequence). V dropped 0 bases and J dropped 3 bases, with 11 bases sitting between them. The CDR3 length is 15 residues. CDR3 in DNA: TGTGCCAGCAGCTTAGCGCAGGGCTGGGACACTGAAGCTTTCTTT. Its protein is CASSLAQGWDTEAFF.

The chain is built from TRBV27 and TRBJ2-1; TRBD1 matches 7 bases. CDR1 and CDR2 (germline): MNHEY, SMNVEV (reference sequence). The CDR3 covers 16 residues. V lost 7 bases and J lost 3; bases outside the gene matches: 12. CDR3 sequence (DNA): TGTGCCAGCACTAATACCGGGACAGCACTCTACAATGAGCAGTTCTTC. It is translated as CASTNTGTALYNEQFF.

As for this clone: The same CDR3 can be traced to other DNA sequences in this sample. The chain joins TRBV27 to TRBJ2-1; possibly TRBD1 or TRBD2 for D (5 bases each). Germline loops: CDR1 MNHEY, CDR2 SMNVEV (reference sequence). V shed 2 bases and J shed 0 bases, with 5 bases lying between them. The CDR3 loop spans 14 amino acids. CDR3: CASSLGGSYNEQFF. In DNA form, the CDR3 reads TGTGCCAGCAGTTTAGGGGGCTCCTACAATGAGCAGTTCTTC.

V and J are TRBV11-3 and TRBJ2-7; weak D call: TRBD2 (5 bases). Looked up from germline, CDR1 is SGHNT and CDR2 is YENEEA. V was shortened by 5 bases and J by 0 bases, with 17 bases between the two germline ends. The length of the CDR3 is 16 residues. In nucleotides, the CDR3 is TGTGCCAGCAGCCCAAGTTTCGGACTGTGCTCCTACGAGCAGTACTTC. Amino acids: CASSPSFGLCSYEQYF. The entire variable domain, with the rest obtained from reference TRBV11-3 and TRBJ2-7, is as follows: EAGVVQSPRYKIIEKKQPVAFWCNPISGHNTLYWYLQNLGQGPELLIRYENEEAVDDSQLPKDRFSAERLKGVDSTLKIQPAELGDSAVYLCASSPSFGLCSYEQYFGPGTRLTVT.

The CDR3 loop reads CASRPTGSDEQYF. Here the CDR3 DNA reads TGTGCCAGCAGGCCGACAGGGTCAGACGAGCAGTACTTC. The chain employs TRBV7-2 and TRBJ2-7, with 7 bases that match TRBD1. Per the germline V gene, CDR1 is SGHTA and CDR2 is FQGNSA. The CDR3 is 13 residues long. Trimming at V came to 6 bases and at J to 5 bases, leaving 7 bases not matched to a gene.

Details on this clone: The sample carries other DNA sequences with the same CDR3. The V call is TRBV5-4, the J call TRBJ1-1; D perhaps matches TRBD1 (6 bases). The CDR3 is made up of 13 amino acids. CDR1 is SGHNT and CDR2 is YYREEE in the germline V gene (reference sequence). V lost 4 bases to trimming and J lost 1 base, with 8 bases between them. This CDR3 reads CASSPRGNTEAFF. DNA for the CDR3: TGTGCCAGCAGCCCCAGGGGGAACACTGAAGCTTTCTTT.

The gene calls are TRBV19 and TRBJ2-5, with D possibly called TRBD1 or TRBD2 (5 bases each). Germline V gives CDR1 LNHDA, CDR2 SQIVND (reference sequence). V dropped 0 bases and J dropped 2 bases, with 13 bases sitting between them. The CDR3 consists of 16 residues. Written as DNA, the CDR3 is TGTGCCAGTAGTATAGATCCGGGGCTAGGACAAGAGACCCAGTACTTC. Its translation: CASSIDPGLGQETQYF.

The chain carries TRBV6-1 and TRBJ1-1, with D unresolved. Trimming shortened V by 6 bases and J by 6 bases, and 20 bases separated the two germline ends. CDR3 size: 15 residues. The V gene's germline CDR1 is MNHNS and CDR2 SASEGT. This CDR3 reads CASRSPLDPGPEAFF. CDR3 coding DNA: TGTGCCAGCAGATCCCCTCTCGACCCTGGGCCTGAAGCTTTCTTT.

The chain recombines TRBV6-5 with TRBJ2-1; the match to TRBD2 covers 10 bases. CDR1 and CDR2 from the germline V gene are MNHEY and SVGAGI. There are 15 residues in the CDR3. The V and J ends lost 5 bases and 4 bases, in that order; junction bases with no gene match: 5. This chain's CDR3 is CASSRGTSVYNEQFF. The CDR3 DNA follows: TGTGCCAGCAGTCGGGGGACTAGCGTTTACAATGAGCAGTTCTTC.

This chain links TRBV2 with TRBJ2-7; a possible D gene is TRBD2 (6 bases). Trimming took 3 bases from V and 5 from J, leaving 14 bases between them. Looked up from germline, CDR1 is SNHLY and CDR2 is FYNNEI. The CDR3 contains 14 residues. The CDR3 here is CASSEGYGRNEQYF. The DNA of the CDR3 is TGTGCCAGCAGTGAGGGCTATGGGAGGAACGAGCAGTACTTC.

The V call is TRBV28, the J call TRBJ2-7; D not resolved. V was trimmed by 10 bases and J by 0 bases, leaving 13 bases between them. In germline, CDR1 is MDHEN, CDR2 SYDVKM. This CDR3 has 13 amino acids. The CDR3 loop is CAIRPVSSYEQYF. Here the CDR3 DNA reads TGTGCCATTAGACCCGTAAGCTCCTACGAGCAGTACTTC.

The rearrangement joins TRBV28 to TRBJ2-2; possible D gene TRBD1, 5 bases. The germline gives CDR1 MDHEN, CDR2 SYDVKM. This CDR3 region has 14 residues. Trimming took 3 bases from V and 1 from J, leaving 6 bases between them. In nucleotides, the CDR3 is TGTGCCAGCAGTTTCACAGGGAACACCGGGGAGCTGTTTTTT. Translating gives CASSFTGNTGELFF.

The count of this clone is one. The same CDR3 also results from other DNA sequences found in this sample. The chain combines TRBV6-5 with TRBJ2-1, with D perhaps assigned TRBD1 or TRBD2 (5 bases each). Germline-derived CDR1 and CDR2 are MNHEY and SVGAGI. The CDR3 contains 13 residues. V lost 2 bases and J 7 bases, leaving 9 bases between the germline ends. The CDR3 loop is CASSYTGRNEQFF. The CDR3, as DNA: TGTGCCAGCAGTTACACGGGGCGAAATGAGCAGTTCTTC.

This clone was picked up one time. V is TRBV30 and J is TRBJ2-7; TRBD2 might be the D (6 bases). The CDR3 sequence is 13 residues long. The germline V gene has CDR1 GTSNPN and CDR2 SVGIG (reference sequence). Trimming pared 7 bases from V and 6 bases from J, leaving 19 bases between. CDR3 sequence reads: CAYTVWEEVEQYF. The CDR3 nucleotides read TGTGCCTACACGGTGTGGGAGGAGGTCGAGCAGTACTTC.

This rearrangement joins TRBV9 to TRBJ2-7, with 11 nucleotides matching TRBD2. The CDR3 runs 15 residues. J was trimmed by 4 bases and V by 0 bases; bases with no gene match: 3. Germline CDR1 SGDLS, CDR2 YYNGEE. CDR3 region: CASSVAPSGGYEQYF. The CDR3 DNA reads as TGTGCCAGCAGCGTAGCCCCTAGCGGGGGGTACGAGCAGTACTTC.

V gene TRBV5-4 combines with J gene TRBJ2-3, with 9 bases fitting TRBD1. CDR1 is SGHNT, CDR2 YYREEE, per germline (reference sequence). The CDR3 length is 15 residues. V dropped 5 bases and J dropped 3; count of bases not matched to a gene: 7. CDR3: CASSPRGQGTDTQYF. The CDR3 nucleotides are TGTGCCAGCAGTCCCCGGGGACAGGGAACAGATACGCAGTATTTT.